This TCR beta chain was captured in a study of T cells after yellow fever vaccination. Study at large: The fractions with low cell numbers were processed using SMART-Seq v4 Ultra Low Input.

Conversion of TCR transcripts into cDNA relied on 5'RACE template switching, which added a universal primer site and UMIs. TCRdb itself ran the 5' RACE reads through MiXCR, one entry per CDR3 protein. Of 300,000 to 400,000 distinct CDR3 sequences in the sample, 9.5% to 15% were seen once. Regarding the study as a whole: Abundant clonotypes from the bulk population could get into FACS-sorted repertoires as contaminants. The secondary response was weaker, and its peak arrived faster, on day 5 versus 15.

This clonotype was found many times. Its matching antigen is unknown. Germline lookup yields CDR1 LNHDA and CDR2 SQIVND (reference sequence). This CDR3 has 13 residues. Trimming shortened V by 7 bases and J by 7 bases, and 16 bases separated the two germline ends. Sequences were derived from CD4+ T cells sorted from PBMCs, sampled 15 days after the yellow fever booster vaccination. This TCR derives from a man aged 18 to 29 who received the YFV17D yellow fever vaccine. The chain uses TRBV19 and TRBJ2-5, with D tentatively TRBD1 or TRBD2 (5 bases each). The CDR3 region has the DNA TGTGCCAGTACCTCCGGGACGGTCGGGACCCAGTACTTC. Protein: CASTSGTVGTQYF. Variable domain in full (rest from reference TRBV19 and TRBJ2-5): DGGITQSPKYLFRKEGQNVTLSCEQNLNHDAMYWYRQDPGQGLRLIYYSQIVNDFQKGDIAEGYSVSREKKESFPLTVTSAQKNPTAFYLCASTSGTVGTQYFGPGTRLLVL.